What follows describes a single T cell receptor (beta chain). Its matching antigen is unknown. The sample belongs to a study of OX40 agonist ivuxolimab in advanced cancers. Study summary: The patients received agonistic anti-OX40 (CD134) antibody ivuxolimab. Ivuxolimab doses were 0.01, 0.1, 0.3, 1.5, 3 or 10 mg/kg every 2 weeks.

It was autoimmune disease history or systemic immunosuppression that excluded patients. Sequencing was performed with immunoSEQ multiplex PCR; in TCRdb, only in-frame clones are kept and a portion is missing. The data contain about 64,000 clones, about 86% of them seen just once; the ten biggest clones take up approximately 2%. The CDR3 contains 14 residues. Germline CDR1 reads SGHAT; CDR2 reads FQNNGV. V lost 0 bases and J lost 2, with 8 bases in between. Study observations and caveats: Not determined was the antigen specificity of the expanded peripheral T cells.

This receptor was taken from an adult with an advanced solid tumor such as melanoma, head and neck, liver or kidney cancer. The V gene is TRBV11-2, the J gene TRBJ2-7; a possible D gene is TRBD2 (6 bases). The material sequenced was CD4+ or CD8+ T cells sorted from blood, taken in a trial of the OX40 agonist ivuxolimab. The CDR3 protein is CASSLEGRTYEQYF. In DNA, the CDR3 is TGTGCCAGCAGCTTAGAAGGGAGGACCTACGAGCAGTACTTC.